Listed here are 5 T cell receptor beta chains from one sample, sequenced in a study of T cells in Graves' hyperthyroidism and ophthalmopathy. RNA transcripts yielded amplified TCR beta CDR3 regions. Initially, a first-round RT-PCR of the TCR CDR3 employed the HTBI primer set. One entry per CDR3 protein results from TCRdb running MiXCR on the multiplex PCR reads. This sample has 350,000 to 400,000 distinct CDR3 sequences, with 14% found just once. Material for sequencing was blood. These receptors all stem from a woman aged 55-70 years with Graves' hyperthyroidism.

This clonotype was counted once. The chain combines TRBV29-1 with TRBJ2-5; possible D gene TRBD2, 6 bases. V was cut by 8 bases and J by 5 bases, with 18 bases left in between. Germline CDR1 is SQVTM and CDR2 is ANQGSEA. This CDR3 contains 13 residues. DNA for the CDR3: TGCAGCATCTCTACTAAGGGGAGGGAGACCCAGTACTTC. This sequence encodes CSISTKGRETQYF.

This clonotype was seen many times. In nucleotides, the CDR3 is TGTGCCAGCCAGAGACAGGGAGGTGCACAAACCTACGAGCAGTACTTC. Translating it yields CASQRQGGAQTYEQYF. The chain joins TRBV6-1 to TRBJ2-7; a possible D gene is TRBD1 (7 bases). The CDR3 consists of 16 residues. Looked up from germline, CDR1 is MNHNS and CDR2 is SASEGT. V lost 8 bases and J lost 2, with 22 bases in between.

This clonotype was found many times. The chain combines TRBV27 with TRBJ2-7; 14 positions match TRBD2. After removal of 5 bases from V and 9 bases from J, the junction contained 6 bases not matched to a gene. Germline CDR1 reads MNHEY; CDR2 reads SMNVEV (reference sequence). The CDR3 loop spans 14 amino acids. CDR3 region: CASSPAGTSGRQYF. The CDR3 DNA reads TGTGCCAGCAGTCCCGCCGGGACTAGCGGGAGGCAGTACTTC.

This clonotype appeared many times. This chain connects TRBV28 to TRBJ2-2; D possibly matches TRBD1 or TRBD2 (5 bases each). CDR1 and CDR2 from the germline V gene are MDHEN and SYDVKM. The CDR3 contains 14 residues. V was pared by 3 bases and J by 4 bases, with 9 bases between. The CDR3 DNA reads TGTGCCAGCAGTTTGGGGACCCCCACCGGGGAGCTGTTTTTT. Amino acid sequence: CASSLGTPTGELFF. Full variable domain (rest looked up from reference TRBV28 and TRBJ2-2): DVKVTQSSRYLVKRTGEKVFLECVQDMDHENMFWYRQDPGLGLRLIYFSYDVKMKEKGDIPEGYSVSREKKERFSLILESASTNQTSMYLCASSLGTPTGELFFGEGSRLTVL.

This clonotype was observed many times. The rearrangement links TRBV5-1 to TRBJ1-2; TRBD1 aligns across 7 bases. CDR1 is SGHRS, CDR2 YFSETQ, per germline. The CDR3 runs 13 residues. V gave up 4 bases and J gave up 8 bases; unmatched junction bases: 8. The CDR3 DNA reads as TGCGCCAGCAGCAAGCCGCAGGGGGAGGGCTACACCTTC. Translating gives CASSKPQGEGYTF.